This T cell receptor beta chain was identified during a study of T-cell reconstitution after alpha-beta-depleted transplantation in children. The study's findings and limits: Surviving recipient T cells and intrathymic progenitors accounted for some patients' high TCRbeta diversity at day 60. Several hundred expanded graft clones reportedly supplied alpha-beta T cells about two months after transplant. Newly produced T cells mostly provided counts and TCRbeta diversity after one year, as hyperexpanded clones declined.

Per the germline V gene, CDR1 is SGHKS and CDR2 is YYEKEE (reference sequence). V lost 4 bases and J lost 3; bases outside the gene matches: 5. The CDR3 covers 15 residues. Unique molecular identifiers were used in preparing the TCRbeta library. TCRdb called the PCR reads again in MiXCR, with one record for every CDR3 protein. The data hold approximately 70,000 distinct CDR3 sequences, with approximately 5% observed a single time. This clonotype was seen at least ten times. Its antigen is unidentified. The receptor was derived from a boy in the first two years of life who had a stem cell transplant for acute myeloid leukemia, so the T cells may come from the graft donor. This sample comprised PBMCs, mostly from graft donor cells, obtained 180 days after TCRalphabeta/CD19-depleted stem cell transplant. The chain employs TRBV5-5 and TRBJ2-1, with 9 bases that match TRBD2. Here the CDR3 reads CASSPGLALYNEQFF. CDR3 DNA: TGTGCCAGCAGCCCGGGACTAGCCCTCTACAATGAGCAGTTCTTC.